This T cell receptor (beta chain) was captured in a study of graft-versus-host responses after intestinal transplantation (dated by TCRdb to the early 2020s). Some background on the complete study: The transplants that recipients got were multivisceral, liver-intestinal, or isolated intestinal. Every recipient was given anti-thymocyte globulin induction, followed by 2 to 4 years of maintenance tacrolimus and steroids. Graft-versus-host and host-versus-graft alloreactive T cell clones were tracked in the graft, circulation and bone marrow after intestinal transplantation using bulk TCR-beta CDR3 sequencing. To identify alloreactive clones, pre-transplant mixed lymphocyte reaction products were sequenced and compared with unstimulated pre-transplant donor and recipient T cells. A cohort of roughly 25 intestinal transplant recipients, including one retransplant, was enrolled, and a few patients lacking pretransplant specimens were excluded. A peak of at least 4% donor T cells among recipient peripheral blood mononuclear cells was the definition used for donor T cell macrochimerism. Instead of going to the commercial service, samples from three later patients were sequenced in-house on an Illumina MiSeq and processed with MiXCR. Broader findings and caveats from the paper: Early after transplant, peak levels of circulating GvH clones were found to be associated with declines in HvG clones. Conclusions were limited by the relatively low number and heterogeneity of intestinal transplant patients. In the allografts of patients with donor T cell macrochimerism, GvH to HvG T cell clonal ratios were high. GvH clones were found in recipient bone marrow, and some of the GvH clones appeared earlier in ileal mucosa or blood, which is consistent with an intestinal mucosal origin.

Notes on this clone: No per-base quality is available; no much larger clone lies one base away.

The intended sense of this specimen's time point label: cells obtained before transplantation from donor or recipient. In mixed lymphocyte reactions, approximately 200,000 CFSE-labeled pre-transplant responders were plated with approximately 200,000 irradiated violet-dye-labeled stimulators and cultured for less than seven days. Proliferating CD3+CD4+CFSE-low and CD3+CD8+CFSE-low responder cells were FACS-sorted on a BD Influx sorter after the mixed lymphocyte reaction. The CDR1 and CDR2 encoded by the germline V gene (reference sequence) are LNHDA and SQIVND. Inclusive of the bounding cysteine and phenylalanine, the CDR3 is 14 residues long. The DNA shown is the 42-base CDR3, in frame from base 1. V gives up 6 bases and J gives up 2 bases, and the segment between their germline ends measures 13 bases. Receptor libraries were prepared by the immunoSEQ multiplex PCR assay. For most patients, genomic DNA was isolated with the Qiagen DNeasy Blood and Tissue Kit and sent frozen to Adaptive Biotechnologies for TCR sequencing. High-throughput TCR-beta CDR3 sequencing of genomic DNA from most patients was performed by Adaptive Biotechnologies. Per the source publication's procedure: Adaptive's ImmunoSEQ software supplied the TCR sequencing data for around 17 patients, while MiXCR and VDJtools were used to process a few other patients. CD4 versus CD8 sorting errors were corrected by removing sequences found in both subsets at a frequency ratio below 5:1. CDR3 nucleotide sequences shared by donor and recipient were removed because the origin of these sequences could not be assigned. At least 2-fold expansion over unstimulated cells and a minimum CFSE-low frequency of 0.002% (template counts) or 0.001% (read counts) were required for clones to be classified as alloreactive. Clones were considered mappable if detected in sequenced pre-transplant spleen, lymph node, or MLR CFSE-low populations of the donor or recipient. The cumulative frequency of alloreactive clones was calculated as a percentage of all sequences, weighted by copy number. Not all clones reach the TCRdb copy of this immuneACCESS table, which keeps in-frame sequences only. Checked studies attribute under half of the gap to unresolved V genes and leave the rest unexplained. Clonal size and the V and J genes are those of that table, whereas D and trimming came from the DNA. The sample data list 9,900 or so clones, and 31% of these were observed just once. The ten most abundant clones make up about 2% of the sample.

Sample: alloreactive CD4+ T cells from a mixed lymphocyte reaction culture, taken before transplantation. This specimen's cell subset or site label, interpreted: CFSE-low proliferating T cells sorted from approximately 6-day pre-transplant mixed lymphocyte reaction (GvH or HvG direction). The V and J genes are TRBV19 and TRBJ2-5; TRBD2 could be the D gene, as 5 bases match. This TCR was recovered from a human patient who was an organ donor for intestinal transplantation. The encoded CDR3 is CASRRTAKQETQYF. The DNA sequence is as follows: TGTGCCAGTAGGAGGACTGCCAAACAAGAGACCCAGTACTTC.